Given below is one T cell receptor (beta chain) in context. What this receptor recognizes is not known. No base quality information exists; no much larger clone differs at one position. This specimen's time point label, per the study, means: cells obtained before transplantation from donor or recipient. CD3+CD4+ and CD3+CD8+ populations were FACS-sorted from unstimulated pre-transplant donor and recipient cells taken from spleen or lymph nodes. This entry belongs to a study of graft-versus-host responses after intestinal transplantation (dated by TCRdb to about 2021). Study-level background: The transplants that recipients got were multivisceral, liver-intestinal, or isolated intestinal. Donor T cell macrochimerism was defined as a peak of at least 4% donor T cells among recipient peripheral blood mononuclear cells. Graft-versus-host and host-versus-graft alloreactive T cell clones were tracked in the graft, circulation and bone marrow after intestinal transplantation using bulk TCR-beta CDR3 sequencing. Alloreactive clones were identified by sequencing pre-transplant mixed lymphocyte reaction products and comparing them with unstimulated pre-transplant donor and recipient T cells. Instead of going to the commercial service, samples from a few later patients were sequenced in-house on an Illumina MiSeq and processed with MiXCR. The cohort enrolled about two dozen intestinal transplant recipients, one of whom was a retransplant, and a few patients without pretransplant specimens were excluded. Every recipient was given anti-thymocyte globulin induction, followed by approximately 3 years of maintenance tacrolimus and steroids. What the study reported, not specific to this receptor: In the allografts of patients with donor T cell macrochimerism, GvH to HvG T cell clonal ratios were high. GvH clones were detected in recipient bone marrow, and some of these GvH clones were observed earlier in ileal mucosa or blood, consistent with an intestinal mucosal origin. Early after transplant, peak levels of circulating GvH clones were associated with declines in HvG clones. The relatively low number and heterogeneity of intestinal transplant patients limited the conclusions.

To prepare the library, the immunoSEQ multiplex PCR assay was applied. In most patients, genomic DNA was isolated using the Qiagen DNeasy Blood and Tissue Kit and sent frozen to Adaptive Biotechnologies for TCR sequencing. For most patients, genomic DNA was subjected to high-throughput TCR-beta CDR3 sequencing by Adaptive Biotechnologies. The published analysis was carried out like this. Adaptive's ImmunoSEQ software was the source of the TCR sequencing data for roughly 19 patients, while a few other patients were processed with MiXCR and VDJtools. CD4 versus CD8 sorting errors were corrected by removing sequences found in both subsets at a frequency ratio below 5:1. CDR3 nucleotide sequences shared between donor and recipient were removed because the origin of such sequences could not be assigned. To be classed as alloreactive, a clone needed at least 2-fold expansion over unstimulated cells and a minimum CFSE-low frequency of 0.002% (template counts) or 0.001% (read counts). Clones were considered mappable if detected in sequenced pre-transplant spleen, lymph node, or MLR CFSE-low populations of the donor or recipient. Cumulative frequency of alloreactive clones was calculated as a percentage of all sequences weighted by copy number. TCRdb provides this immuneACCESS table in a form limited to in-frame rearrangements. Some clones are lacking; in checked studies, under half of them reflect an unresolved V gene, and why the rest are absent is not known. V, J and clone size are taken as reported in that table, and D and trimming were inferred from the DNA itself. This sample lists about 31,000 clones; approximately 80% were detected once. The ten largest account for 19% of the sample.

For this chain, trimming is 11 bases at the V end and 8 bases at the J end, and the number of junction bases without a gene match is 14. In the germline V gene (reference sequence), CDR1 corresponds to MNHEY and CDR2 to SMNVEV. Counted from cysteine to phenylalanine, this CDR3 has 15 amino acids. This entry keeps only the CDR3 DNA: 45 bases, framed from base 1. The chain joins TRBV27 to TRBJ2-1, and 11 bases in between align with TRBD2. Here the sequenced sample was unstimulated CD8+ T cells sorted from spleen or lymph node cells, taken before intestinal transplant. The sequence was obtained from a human donor who received an intestinal transplant. CDR3 loop: CAVRPLLAGGDEQFF. Here is the DNA: TGTGCCGTTAGACCCCTTCTAGCGGGAGGCGATGAGCAGTTCTTC.